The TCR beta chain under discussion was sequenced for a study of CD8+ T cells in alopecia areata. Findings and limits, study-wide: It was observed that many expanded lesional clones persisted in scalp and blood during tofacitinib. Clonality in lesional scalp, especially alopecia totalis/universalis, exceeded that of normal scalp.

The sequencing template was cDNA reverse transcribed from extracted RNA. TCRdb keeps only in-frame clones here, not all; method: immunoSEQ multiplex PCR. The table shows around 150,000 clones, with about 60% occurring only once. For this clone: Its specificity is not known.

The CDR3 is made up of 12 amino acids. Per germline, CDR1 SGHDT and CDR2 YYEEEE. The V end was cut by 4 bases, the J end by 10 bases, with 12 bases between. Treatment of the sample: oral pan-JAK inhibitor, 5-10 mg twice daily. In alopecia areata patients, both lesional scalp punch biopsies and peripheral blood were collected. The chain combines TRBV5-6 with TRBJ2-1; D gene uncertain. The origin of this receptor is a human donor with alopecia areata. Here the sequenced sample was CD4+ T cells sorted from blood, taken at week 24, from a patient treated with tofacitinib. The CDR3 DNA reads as TGTGCCAGCAGCATCCGGGTCGTAGAGCAGTTCTTC. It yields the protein CASSIRVVEQFF.